The text below deals with one T cell receptor (beta chain). This clonotype appeared many times. There is no known antigen for this receptor. No quality values exist for individual bases; no much larger clone is one base distant. Library construction relied on 5' RACE. TCRdb lists the instrument as NextSeq 500. To allow correction of PCR and sequencing errors, the TCR library protocol tagged every TCR cDNA molecule with a unique molecular identifier. As for the original processing: Decombinator tools were used for TCR identification, UMI-based error correction and CDR3 extraction. TCRs above a frequency of 2 per 1,000, corresponding to the top 1% of the tumor frequency distribution, were defined as expanded. Expanded tumor TCRs statistically deemed absent (corrected P<0.05) from at least one tumor region were classed as regional, and all other expanded tumor TCRs were classed as ubiquitous. Renyi diversity was computed with the R vegan package after each repertoire had been subsampled 100 times to 5,000 TCRs. CDR3 similarity networks were built from amino acid triplet string-kernel similarity, connecting CDR3s with pairwise similarity above 0.82. TCRdb trimmed public reads at Q25 via fastp, called clones via MiXCR and kept in-frame beta chains. Each entry merges the rows of one CDR3 protein and shows their most common DNA and genes. TCRdb, rather than the study authors, made the V and J calls. This sample lists 100,000 to 110,000 distinct CDR3 sequences; approximately 4.4% were detected once. About 20% of the sample is held by the ten biggest clonotypes.

The data originate from a study of spatial heterogeneity in lung cancer (dated by TCRdb to between 2019 and 2020). About the full investigation: Beta-chain transcripts were consistently detected in greater numbers than alpha-chain transcripts, which likely reflects a higher abundance of beta-chain transcripts. In tumor regions, TCR transcript counts showed a strong correlation with a T cell transcriptional module score derived from matched bulk RNA-seq. Both alpha and beta chains were TCR-sequenced in approximately 200 tumor regions, around 65 matched nontumor lung samples and around 54 PBMC samples obtained at surgery. In the raw uncorrected reads, each unique combination of TCR and UMI appeared more than ten times on average. In non-small cell lung cancer, the study quantitatively compared TCR alpha and beta repertoires across several tumor regions, matched nontumor lung, and blood. TCR repertoire features were related to nonsynonymous mutation counts determined by whole-exome sequencing of tumor tissue. Paper-wide results and their limitations: TCR-seq was estimated to cover only 6.5% to 9% of tumor T cells for alpha chains and about 13% for beta chains. A correlation was observed between the number of expanded intratumoral alpha and beta TCRs and the tumor nonsynonymous mutation count. Counts of ubiquitous and regional expanded TCRs correlated with counts of ubiquitous and regional nonsynonymous mutations, respectively. Confirming at a functional level the hypothesis that regional TCRs recognize regional mutations was considered to require additional single-cell paired TCR alpha and beta sequencing.

What the time point label conveys for this sample: sample taken at primary tumor resection. Samples were obtained from approximately 77 patients with early-stage, untreated non-small cell lung cancer from the lung TRACERx cohort. Without any cell sorting, TCR sequencing was performed on whole RNA extracted either from tumor and nontumor lung tissue or from cryopreserved PBMC samples. Only patients with enough RNA available from two or more tumor regions were chosen for TCR sequencing. Tumor and adjacent nontumor lung specimens were reviewed by a lung pathologist before selection. From its cysteine to its phenylalanine, the CDR3 spans 15 amino acids. Only the CDR3 DNA is retained, 45 bases long and in frame from the first base. The trim is 6 bases for V and 1 base for J, with a gap of 13 bases between the germline ends. From a lookup of the germline V gene, CDR1 and CDR2 are MGHDK and SYGVNS.

The sample here was lung tumor tissue, taken at surgery. This receptor was identified in a male donor with early-stage non-small cell lung cancer. The V and J genes are TRBV25-1 and TRBJ1-5; no confident D gene assignment can be made. The DNA reads as follows: TGTGCCAGCAGCCCCGGCCCTCCCAGCAATCAGCCCCAGCATTTT. It is translated as CASSPGPPSNQPQHF.